The rows below give T cell receptor beta chains drawn from one sample of a study of blood T cell repertoires in COVID-19. Generated by immunoSEQ multiplex PCR, the TCRdb table keeps only in-frame clones and is missing some. The sample records more than 200,000 clones, roughly nine tenths being singletons. Sequenced sample: peripheral blood. The receptors originated from a man in his 70s with acute or convalescent COVID-19. The CDR3 runs from the conserved cysteine through the conserved F or W. A D gene is named only where the DNA matches it firmly. A row's size may be missing; if present it is once, few, many or a size class.

clone_size cdr3_length j_call d_call v_call cdr3_nt cdr3_aa
. 19 TRBJ1-5 TRBD1 TRBV5-5 TGTGCCAGCAGCACACGAGCTGGGACAGGGGGAAGGAGCAATCAGCCCCAGCATTTT CASSTRAGTGGRSNQPQHF
. 17 TRBJ2-6 TRBD1 TRBV10-3 TGTGCCATCAGTGAGAGTCAGGGGGACCCTGGGGCCAACGTCCTGACTTTC CAISESQGDPGANVLTF
. 16 TRBJ2-2 . TRBV29-1 TGCAGCGTTGAAGGAGGTCTTGTTGACAACACCGGGGAGCTGTTTTTT CSVEGGLVDNTGELFF
. 14 TRBJ1-5 TRBD1 TRBV19 TGTGCCACCCTGAACCGGGACAGCGATCAGCCCCAGCATTTT CATLNRDSDQPQHF
. 13 TRBJ1-5 . TRBV2 TGTGCCAGCACCGGCAGGTCCAATCAGCCCCAGCATTTT CASTGRSNQPQHF
. 16 TRBJ2-2 . TRBV24-1 TGTGCCACCAGTGACCCAAGGGGGGGAATCACCGGGGAGCTGTTTTTT CATSDPRGGITGELFF
. 17 TRBJ2-4 TRBD2 TRBV10-3 TGTGCCATCAGTGCGGCGGGGACTAGCGCTCCGGGTGACATTCAGTACTTC CAISAAGTSAPGDIQYF
. 13 TRBJ1-3 . TRBV5-1 TGCGCCAGCAGCTTGGACTTTGGAAACACCATATATTTT CASSLDFGNTIYF
once 17 TRBJ2-3 . TRBV21-1 TGTGCCAGCAGCAAGGGGACTAGCGGGCGTGTGACAGATACGCAGTATTTT CASSKGTSGRVTDTQYF
. 15 TRBJ2-5 . TRBV7-8 TGTGCCAGCAGCCCCAGGGGGGCAGGGCAAGAGACCCAGTACTTC CASSPRGAGQETQYF
. 14 TRBJ1-5 . TRBV18 TGTGCCAGCTCACAGGAGTGGAGCAATCAGCCCCAGCATTTT CASSQEWSNQPQHF
. 16 TRBJ2-7 TRBD1 TRBV7-6 TGTGCCAGCAGCTTGAGGCCCGGACAGGGCAGTAACGAGCAGTACTTC CASSLRPGQGSNEQYF
. 14 TRBJ2-7 . TRBV11-1 TGTGCCAGCAGCTCAACTTTAAAGGGGGATGGGCAGTACTTC CASSSTLKGDGQYF
. 14 TRBJ1-2 TRBD1 TRBV29-1 TGCAGCGTTGAAGATCAAACAGGGGCGCGCGGCTACACCTTC CSVEDQTGARGYTF
. 16 TRBJ1-4 TRBD1 TRBV7-9 TGTGCCAGCAGCCCTAGGGGACAGGGCGCAGAAGAAAAACTGTTTTTT CASSPRGQGAEEKLFF
. 14 TRBJ2-7 . TRBV5-4 TGTGCCAGCAGCAAATCCGGGGGTTCCTACGAGCAGTACTTC CASSKSGGSYEQYF
. 17 TRBJ2-5 TRBD2 TRBV6-1 TGTGCCAGCAGTGAATTAACGGGACTAGCGGGAGTTGAGACCCAGTACTTC CASSELTGLAGVETQYF
. 14 TRBJ1-1 TRBD1 TRBV5-1 TGCGCCAGCAGCCCCCTGGGACAGGGCACTGAAGCTTTCTTT CASSPLGQGTEAFF
. 16 TRBJ2-1 . TRBV7-2 TGTGCCAGCAGCTTAGCGGGGAGTGGGTCCTACAATGAGCAGTTCTTC CASSLAGSGSYNEQFF
. 16 TRBJ2-2 . TRBV14 TGTGCCAGCAGCCAAGTTGCTAGACCCATGACCGGGGAGCTGTTTTTT CASSQVARPMTGELFF
. 16 TRBJ1-3 TRBD1 TRBV28 TGTGCCAGCAGTGGAACACAGGGGGTTTCTAGAAACACCATATATTTT CASSGTQGVSRNTIYF
. 16 TRBJ2-2 TRBD1 TRBV24-1 TGTGCCACCAGTGACCGGACAGGAACGAACACCGGGGAGCTGTTTTTT CATSDRTGTNTGELFF
. 16 TRBJ2-5 TRBD2 TRBV3-1/TRBV3-2 TGTGCCAGCAGCCTTCTAGCGGGAGGGGGAAGGGAGACCCAGTACTTC CASSLLAGGGRETQYF
. 14 TRBJ1-1 . TRBV7-9 TGTGCCAGCAGCTTAGTTGCAGGGAACACTGAAGCTTTCTTT CASSLVAGNTEAFF
. 15 TRBJ2-3 . TRBV9 TGTGCCAGCAGCGTATCCCGGGGAGGCACAGATACGCAGTATTTT CASSVSRGGTDTQYF
few 17 TRBJ2-7 TRBD2 TRBV5-1 TGCGCCAGCAGCTTCAGGCCTCTTAGCGGGAGTCTGTACGAGCAGTACTTC CASSFRPLSGSLYEQYF
. 15 TRBJ1-1 TRBD1 TRBV5-1 TGCGCCAGCAGTCTACGGGACAGAGGGGACACTGAAGCTTTCTTT CASSLRDRGDTEAFF
. 16 TRBJ1-2 TRBD1 TRBV3-1/TRBV3-2 TGTGCCAGCAGCAATTACGGACAGGCGTCCATCTATGGCTACACCTTC CASSNYGQASIYGYTF
. 13 TRBJ1-6 . TRBV11-2 TGTGCCAGCAGCTTAGATACAGGTTCACCCCTCCACTTT CASSLDTGSPLHF
. 13 TRBJ2-7 . TRBV19 TGTGCCAGTAGTAGCGGTCCTTCCTACGAGCAGTACTTC CASSSGPSYEQYF
. 16 TRBJ1-2 . TRBV11-2 TGTGCCAGCAGCCTCATACTCTACCAGGGAGGGGTTGGCTACACCTTC CASSLILYQGGVGYTF
. 16 TRBJ1-1 . TRBV18 TGTGCCAGCTCACCACTTTCTACGGGGAGAAGGGATGAAGCTTTCTTT CASSPLSTGRRDEAFF
. 15 TRBJ1-2 TRBD1 TRBV28 TGTGCCAGCAGTATGGAGGACAGGACGATATATGGCTACACCTTC CASSMEDRTIYGYTF
once 18 TRBJ2-7 TRBD1 TRBV5-1 TGCGCCAGCAGCTGGGGATTTCTGGAGGGACAGGATTCCTACGAGCAGTACTTC CASSWGFLEGQDSYEQYF
once 12 TRBJ1-1 . TRBV11-2 TGTGCCAGCAGCAGCGACAGGTATGAAGCTTTCTTT CASSSDRYEAFF
. 16 TRBJ1-3 . TRBV7-9 TGTGCCAGCAGTTCTACGACAGGACTTACTGGAAACACCATATATTTT CASSSTTGLTGNTIYF
. 14 TRBJ1-2 . TRBV28 TGTGCCAGCAGAGCGCAGGGGCGCAGCTATGGCTACACCTTC CASRAQGRSYGYTF
. 12 TRBJ2-1 . TRBV6-5 TGTGCCAGCAGCGAGGGGGGGCTAGTCACGTTCTTC CASSEGGLVTFF
. 15 TRBJ2-5 . TRBV7-6 TGTGCCAGCAGCACCCAGGGGGGTCACCAAGAGACCCAGTACTTC CASSTQGGHQETQYF